This TCR beta chain stems from a study of T cells in Graves' hyperthyroidism and ophthalmopathy. Looked up from germline, CDR1 is MNHNS and CDR2 is SASEGT. The V end lost 11 bases, the J end lost 6 bases, and 17 bases lay between the germline ends. The CDR3 totals 12 residues. This clonotype appeared once. Amplified regions were TCR beta CDR3 sequences from RNA transcripts. Initially, a first-round RT-PCR of the TCR CDR3 employed the HTBI primer set. TCRdb re-called the multiplex PCR reads through MiXCR, storing one row per CDR3 protein. The sample has roughly 560,000 distinct CDR3 sequences, roughly 14% seen once.

This chain uses TRBV6-1 with TRBJ2-7; tentative D call: TRBD1 (5 bases). The material sequenced was blood. This sequence originates from a woman in her thirties or forties with Graves' ophthalmopathy. In DNA form, the CDR3 reads TGTGCCCTCGGCAGGGATTGCTGCGAGCAGTACTTC. The encoded protein is CALGRDCCEQYF.